This T cell receptor (beta chain) was recorded in a study of early T cells in non-severe SARS-CoV-2 infection (dated by TCRdb to about 2021). About the investigation overall: Because TCR sequencing relied on bulk RNA taken from unsorted whole blood, pairing of alpha and beta chains was not possible.

This was a case-control study nested in a cohort of healthcare workers in London, UK, who had nasopharyngeal swab PCR tests and blood samples taken every week. Healthcare workers were recruited between 23 and 31 March 2020, during the week of the UK lockdown, and were followed weekly for up to roughly 15 weeks. Points the paper makes about the study in general: VDJdb matching was skewed toward anti-spike CD8 responses, so virus-specific expansions were likely underestimated and private and CD4 specificities were missed.

Receptor libraries were prepared by 5' RACE. For sequencing, a NextSeq 500 was employed. To correct for sequencing error and PCR bias, the TCR library protocol tagged individual cDNA molecules with unique molecular identifiers. TCR alpha and beta chains were both sequenced, and the abundances of alpha and beta sequences in each sample were closely correlated with each other. In the source study's methods: Decombinator V4 was used to annotate the V gene, J gene and CDR3 of the TCR sequences. Expanded TCRs were defined as changing significantly between any two time points under a Poisson model with p below 0.0001. TCR abundances were normalised to the total number of TCRs sequenced per sample and expressed as counts per million. MAIT TCRs were defined by TRAV1-2 paired with TRAJ12, TRAJ20 or TRAJ33, and iNKT TCRs by TRAV10 paired with TRAJ18. A search of VDJdb, accessed on 1 November 2021, was run for TCRs annotated to CMV, EBV and SARS-CoV-2, with TCRs annotated for multiple antigens excluded. TCRdb trimmed public reads at Q25 via fastp, called clones via MiXCR and kept in-frame beta chains. Rows are combined by CDR3 protein, so each entry shows the most common genes and DNA. Here the V and J calls rest on TCRdb's processing, not on the authors' analysis. The sample table contains 65,000 to 95,000 distinct CDR3 sequences; only one count was recorded for roughly 9.6% of them. Of the sample, 4.8% falls within the top ten clones.

The CDR3 contains 13 residues, cysteine and phenylalanine counted. Just CDR3 DNA is preserved here, 39 bases in frame from base 1. Germline trimming amounts to 3 bases on V and 3 bases on J, with 5 as the count of junction bases outside the gene matches. From the germline V gene (reference sequence), CDR1 is DFQATT and CDR2 is SNEGSKA. For this clonotype: Its antigen remains unidentified. No per-base quality is available; no much larger clone lies one base away.

The receptor's source is an adult who was a healthcare worker with PCR-confirmed SARS-CoV-2 infection or an uninfected control (not recorded which). The specimen was whole blood. The chain links TRBV20-1 with TRBJ2-7, with 7 bases in between that match TRBD1. CDR3 protein: CSASEGAYYEQYF. The nucleotide sequence reads as follows: TGCAGTGCTAGTGAGGGGGCCTACTACGAGCAGTACTTC.